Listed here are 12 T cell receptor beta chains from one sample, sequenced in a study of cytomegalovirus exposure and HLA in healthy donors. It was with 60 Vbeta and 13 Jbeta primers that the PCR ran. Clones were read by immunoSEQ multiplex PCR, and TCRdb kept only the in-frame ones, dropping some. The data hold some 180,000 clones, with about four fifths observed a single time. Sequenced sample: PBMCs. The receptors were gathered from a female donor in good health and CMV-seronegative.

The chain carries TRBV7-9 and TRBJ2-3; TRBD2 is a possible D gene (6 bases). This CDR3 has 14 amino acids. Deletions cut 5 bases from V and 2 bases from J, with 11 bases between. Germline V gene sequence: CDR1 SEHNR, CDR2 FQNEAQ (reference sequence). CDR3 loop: CASSDGGSTDTQYF. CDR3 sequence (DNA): TGTGCCAGCAGCGATGGGGGGTCCACAGATACGCAGTATTTT.

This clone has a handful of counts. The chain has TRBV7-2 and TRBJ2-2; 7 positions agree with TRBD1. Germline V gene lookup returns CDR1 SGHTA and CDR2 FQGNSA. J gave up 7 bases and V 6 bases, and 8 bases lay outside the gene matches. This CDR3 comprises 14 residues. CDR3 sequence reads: CASRRTQGNGELFF. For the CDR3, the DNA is TGTGCCAGCAGGCGGACACAGGGGAACGGGGAGCTGTTTTTT.

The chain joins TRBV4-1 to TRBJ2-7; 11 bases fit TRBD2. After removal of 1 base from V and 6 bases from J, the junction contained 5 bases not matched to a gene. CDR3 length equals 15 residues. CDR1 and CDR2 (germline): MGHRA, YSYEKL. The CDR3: CASSQVAGGPGEQYF. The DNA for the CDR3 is TGCGCCAGCAGCCAAGTAGCGGGAGGGCCTGGCGAGCAGTACTTC.

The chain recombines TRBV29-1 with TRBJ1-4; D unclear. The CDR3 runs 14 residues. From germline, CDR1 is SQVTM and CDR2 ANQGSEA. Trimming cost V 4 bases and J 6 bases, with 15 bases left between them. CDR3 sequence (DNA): TGCAGCGTTGTTCGCCGGGAACCCCATGAAAAACTGTTTTTT. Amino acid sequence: CSVVRREPHEKLFF.

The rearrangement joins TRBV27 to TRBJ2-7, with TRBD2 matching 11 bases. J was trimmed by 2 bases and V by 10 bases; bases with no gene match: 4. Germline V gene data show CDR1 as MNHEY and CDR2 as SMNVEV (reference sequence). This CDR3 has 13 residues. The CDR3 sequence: CATRLAGPYEQYF. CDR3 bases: TGTGCCACCAGACTAGCGGGACCCTACGAGCAGTACTTC.

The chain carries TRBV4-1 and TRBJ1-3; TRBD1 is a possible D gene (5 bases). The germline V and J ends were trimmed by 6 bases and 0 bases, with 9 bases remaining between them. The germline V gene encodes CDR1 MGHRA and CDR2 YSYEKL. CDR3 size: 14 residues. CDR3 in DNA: TGCGCCAGCAGACCCACAGGCTCTGGAAACACCATATATTTT. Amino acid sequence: CASRPTGSGNTIYF.

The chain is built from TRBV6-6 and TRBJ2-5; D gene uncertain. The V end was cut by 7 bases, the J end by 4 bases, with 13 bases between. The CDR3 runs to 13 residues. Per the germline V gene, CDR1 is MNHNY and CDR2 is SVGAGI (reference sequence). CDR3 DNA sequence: TGTGCCAGCACTTTCAGAGAGGTAGAGACCCAGTACTTC. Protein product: CASTFREVETQYF.

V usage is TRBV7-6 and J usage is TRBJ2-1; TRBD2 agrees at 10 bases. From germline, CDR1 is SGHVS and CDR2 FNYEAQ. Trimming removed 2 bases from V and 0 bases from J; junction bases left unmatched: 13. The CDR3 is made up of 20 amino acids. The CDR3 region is CASSLYPGVASGSSYNEQFF. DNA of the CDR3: TGTGCCAGCAGCTTATATCCGGGGGTGGCTAGCGGGAGCTCCTACAATGAGCAGTTCTTC.

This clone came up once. This CDR3 reads CASSYGQLNEKLFF. The CDR3 bases are TGTGCCAGCAGTTATGGGCAGCTTAATGAAAAACTGTTTTTT. This chain connects TRBV6-6 to TRBJ1-4; D gene uncertain. V was cut by 3 bases and J by 4 bases, with 9 bases left in between. This CDR3 has 14 amino acids. Germline V gives CDR1 MNHNY, CDR2 SVGAGI (reference sequence).

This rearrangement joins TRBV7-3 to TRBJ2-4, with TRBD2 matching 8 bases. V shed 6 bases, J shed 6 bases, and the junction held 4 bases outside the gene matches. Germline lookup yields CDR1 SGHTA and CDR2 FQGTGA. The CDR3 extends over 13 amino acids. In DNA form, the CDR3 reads TGTGCCAGCAGTACGGGGGGGCTAAACATTCAGTACTTC. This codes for CASSTGGLNIQYF. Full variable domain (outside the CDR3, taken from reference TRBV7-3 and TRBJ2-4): GAGVSQTPSNKVTEKGKYVELRCDPISGHTALYWYRQSLGQGPEFLIYFQGTGAADDSGLPNDRFFAVRPEGSVSTLKIQRTERGDSAVYLCASSTGGLNIQYFGAGTRLSVL.

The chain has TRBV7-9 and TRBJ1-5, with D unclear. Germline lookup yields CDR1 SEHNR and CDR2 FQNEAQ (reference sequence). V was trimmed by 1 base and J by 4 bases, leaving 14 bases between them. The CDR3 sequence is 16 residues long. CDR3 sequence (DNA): TGTGCCAGCAGCTTAGGGGTAGGCGGCGATAATCAGCCCCAGCATTTT. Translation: CASSLGVGGDNQPQHF.

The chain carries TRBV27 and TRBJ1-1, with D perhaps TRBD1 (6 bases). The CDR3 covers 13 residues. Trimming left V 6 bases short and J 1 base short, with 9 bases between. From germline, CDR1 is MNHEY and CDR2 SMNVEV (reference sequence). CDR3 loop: CASRGAENTEAFF. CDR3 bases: TGTGCCAGCAGGGGGGCAGAGAACACTGAAGCTTTCTTT.